These 30 T cell receptor beta chains share one sample of origin, sequenced in a study of blood T cell repertoires in COVID-19. Profiling relied on immunoSEQ multiplex PCR, and the TCRdb table lists in-frame clones only, not all of them. The sample lists about 200,000 clones; 70% to 90% were seen once. What was sequenced was PBMCs or T cells enriched from blood (not recorded which). These receptors were taken from a young man who had recovered from COVID-19.

The chain carries TRBV4-3 and TRBJ2-2; TRBD1 matches at 8 bases. V dropped 2 bases and J dropped 7; count of bases not matched to a gene: 3. Germline loops: CDR1 LGHNA, CDR2 YSLEER. The CDR3 has 14 residues. The CDR3 loop is CASSQSQGVGELFF. The CDR3 DNA reads TGCGCCAGCAGCCAATCACAGGGGGTCGGGGAGCTGTTTTTT.

V and J are TRBV10-3 and TRBJ2-3; 8 bases match TRBD2. The trim removed 3 bases at V and 2 bases at J, leaving 4 bases unmatched. CDR1 is ENHRY and CDR2 is SYGVKD in the germline V gene. This CDR3 comprises 15 residues. DNA of the CDR3: TGTGCCATCAGTGAAGGGCGGGGGGACACAGATACGCAGTATTTT. Protein: CAISEGRGDTDTQYF.

V gene TRBV5-1 combines with J gene TRBJ1-1; TRBD1 matches at 9 bases. The CDR3 loop spans 14 amino acids. V shed 6 bases, J shed 7 bases, and the junction held 10 bases outside the gene matches. CDR1 and CDR2 (germline): SGHRS, YFSETQ. The CDR3 sequence is CASTLPTGGGEAFF. The CDR3 DNA reads TGCGCCAGCACCCTTCCGACAGGGGGTGGTGAAGCTTTCTTT.

V is TRBV18 and J is TRBJ1-5, with TRBD1 matching over 10 bases. Germline V gene lookup returns CDR1 KGHSH and CDR2 LQKENI. CDR3 length: 16 amino acids. V lost 3 bases, J lost 1 base, and 3 bases stayed unmatched. The CDR3 DNA follows: TGTGCCAGCTCACCGGGACAGGGGTCGAGCAATCAGCCCCAGCATTTT. Translated: CASSPGQGSSNQPQHF.

V gene TRBV28 combines with J gene TRBJ2-7; 7 bases align to TRBD2. Trimming took 2 bases from V and 3 from J; bases not matched to a gene: 10. CDR1 MDHEN and CDR2 SYDVKM come from the germline V gene. This CDR3 is 16 amino acids long. The CDR3 is CASSLGGAGVVYEQYF. The CDR3 coding sequence is TGTGCCAGCAGTTTAGGTGGGGCGGGAGTAGTCTACGAGCAGTACTTC.

The chain carries TRBV15 and TRBJ2-1, with D perhaps matching TRBD1 (6 bases). Germline loops: CDR1 LNHNV, CDR2 YYDKDF (reference sequence). This CDR3 contains 16 residues. V was clipped by 0 bases and J by 9 bases, with 18 bases between them. The DNA of the CDR3 is TGTGCCACCAGCAGAGATCGGCCAGGGGCGGCCGGTGAGCAGTTCTTC. Its protein product is CATSRDRPGAAGEQFF.

This clone was counted once. This chain links TRBV27 with TRBJ2-7; 10 nucleotides agree with TRBD2. With V trimmed by 6 bases and J by 4 bases, 9 bases remained unmatched. CDR3 length: 15 amino acids. Per germline, CDR1 MNHEY and CDR2 SMNVEV (reference sequence). The CDR3 DNA reads TGTGCCAGCAGCAGATCTAGCGGGAGTCAGTACGAGCAGTACTTC. It is translated as CASSRSSGSQYEQYF.

The table lists this clone with a few counts. V is TRBV4-3 and J is TRBJ1-4; D perhaps matches TRBD1 (5 bases). The CDR3 sequence is 17 residues long. The germline V gene encodes CDR1 LGHNA and CDR2 YSLEER. Trimming cost V 0 bases and J 4 bases, with 15 bases left between them. The CDR3 spells CASSQEYRTTFNEKLFF. CDR3 coding DNA: TGCGCCAGCAGCCAAGAGTATAGGACAACCTTTAATGAAAAACTGTTTTTT.

This clone was observed a few times. The chain carries TRBV21-1 and TRBJ2-5; the D call in the table, TRBD2, was not verified against the DNA. TRBV21-1 is deemed a pseudogene. This CDR3 spans 12 amino acids. The CDR3 loop reads CASSKARGTQYF. The CDR3 coding sequence is TGTGCCAGCAGCAAAGCGCGCGGGACCCAGTACTTC.

CDR3 region: CASSISPDRNYGYTF. The CDR3 coding sequence is TGTGCCAGTAGTATATCCCCTGACAGAAACTATGGCTACACCTTC. The V gene is TRBV19, the J gene TRBJ1-2; TRBD1 is a possible D gene (5 bases). V gave up 2 bases and J gave up 2 bases, with 12 bases separating them. The CDR3 is made up of 15 amino acids. Germline CDR1 LNHDA, CDR2 SQIVND (reference sequence).

This clone was detected a few times. The chain is built from TRBV5-6 and TRBJ1-6; D remains unclear. This CDR3 spans 14 amino acids. Germline CDR1 and CDR2: SGHDT and YYEEEE. V was cut by 2 bases and J by 10 bases, with 13 bases left in between. The chain's CDR3 is CASSLRVEGSPLHF. CDR3 sequence (DNA): TGTGCCAGCAGCTTAAGGGTAGAGGGATCACCCCTCCACTTT.

This chain connects TRBV6-2 or TRBV6-3 to TRBJ2-5, with 7 bases matching TRBD2. Germline trimming cut 4 bases from V and 5 bases from J; bases unmatched to any gene: 4. The CDR3 contains 13 residues. The germline V gene encodes CDR1 MNHEY and CDR2 SVGEGT. The CDR3 sequence: CASSSRGGETQYF. As DNA, the CDR3 is TGTGCCAGCAGTTCGCGGGGAGGGGAGACCCAGTACTTC.

V gene TRBV11-2 combines with J gene TRBJ2-2; perhaps TRBD1 as D (6 bases). From germline, CDR1 is SGHAT and CDR2 FQNNGV. This CDR3 contains 15 residues. The V gene lost 3 bases and the J gene lost 5 bases, with 13 bases spanning the gap. The CDR3 nucleotides are TGTGCCAGCAGCTTTACGGGTCAGGGGACCGGGGAGCTGTTTTTT. Protein: CASSFTGQGTGELFF.

The V gene is TRBV4-2, the J gene TRBJ1-4, with 10 bases lining up with TRBD1. The CDR3 has 15 amino acids. V shed 4 bases and J 8 bases; nucleotides not matched to a gene: 7. In germline, CDR1 is LGHNA, CDR2 YNFKEQ. CDR3 sequence (DNA): TGTGCCAGCAGCCCGACCGGGACAGGGGAAGAAAAACTGTTTTTT. This gives the protein CASSPTGTGEEKLFF.

The chain is built from TRBV18 and TRBJ2-5; 14 bases align to TRBD2. The CDR3 length is 16 residues. Germline trimming cut 5 bases from V and 1 base from J; bases unmatched to any gene: 3. Germline V gives CDR1 KGHSH, CDR2 LQKENI. CDR3 bases: TGTGCCAGCTCAATGGGACTAGCGGGAGCCCAAGAGACCCAGTACTTC. Residues: CASSMGLAGAQETQYF.

This rearrangement joins TRBV2 to TRBJ2-3; possibly TRBD1 for D (6 bases). The CDR3 consists of 14 residues. Trimming took off 5 bases at V and 1 base at J, with 10 bases between the two ends. CDR1 is SNHLY, CDR2 FYNNEI, per germline. The CDR3 here is CASSRDKRTDTQYF. The CDR3 DNA is TGTGCCAGCAGTAGGGACAAACGCACAGATACGCAGTATTTT.

The chain couples TRBV6-2 or TRBV6-3 to TRBJ2-7; 10 positions match TRBD1. J gave up 5 bases and V 6 bases, and 4 bases lay outside the gene matches. The germline V gene has CDR1 MNHEY and CDR2 SVGEGT. The CDR3 spans 13 residues. The CDR3 coding sequence is TGTGCCAGCAGCCCAGGGACAGGGGACGAGCAGTACTTC. Protein product: CASSPGTGDEQYF.

The chain has TRBV3-1 (or the pseudogene TRBV3-2) and TRBJ1-2; D is perhaps TRBD1 (5 bases). Germline V gene sequence: CDR1 LGHDT, CDR2 YNNKEL (reference sequence). The CDR3 length is 14 residues. The V end was cut by 0 bases, the J end by 5 bases, with 10 bases between. The CDR3 sequence: CASSQEGRDYGYTF. The CDR3 region has the DNA TGTGCCAGCAGCCAAGAAGGCAGGGATTATGGCTACACCTTC.

The chain joins TRBV27 to TRBJ1-1, with 7 bases fitting TRBD1. This CDR3 region has 14 residues. Germline V gene sequence: CDR1 MNHEY, CDR2 SMNVEV (reference sequence). Losses at the gene ends were 3 bases for V and 4 bases for J; bases not matched to a gene: 5. CDR3 protein: CASSLGRGSTEAFF. The CDR3, as DNA: TGTGCCAGCAGTTTGGGCAGGGGGAGCACTGAAGCTTTCTTT.

This clone was observed once. V usage is TRBV10-3 and J usage is TRBJ2-4; 11 nucleotides line up with TRBD2. Germline values: CDR1 ENHRY, CDR2 SYGVKD. V trimming: 0 bases; J trimming: 8 bases; junction bases outside the gene matches: 9. The CDR3 is made up of 17 amino acids. For the CDR3, the DNA is TGTGCCATCAGTGAGTCCGATAGCGGGAGGGCCTCGGACATTCAGTACTTC. Translating it yields CAISESDSGRASDIQYF.

The CDR3 is CASSPYRDYNSPLHF. The DNA of the CDR3 is TGTGCCAGCTCACCTTACAGGGACTATAATTCACCCCTCCACTTT. The rearrangement links TRBV18 to TRBJ1-6; tentative D call: TRBD1 (6 bases). V was clipped by 3 bases and J by 3 bases, with 9 bases between them. CDR1 KGHSH and CDR2 LQKENI come from the germline V gene. This CDR3 is 15 amino acids long.

This rearrangement joins TRBV19 to TRBJ1-4, with D possibly matching TRBD1 (6 bases). CDR3 size: 13 residues. The ends were cut back, 6 bases at V and 11 bases at J, with 16 bases in the middle. From germline, CDR1 is LNHDA and CDR2 SQIVND (reference sequence). The CDR3 DNA reads as TGTGCCAGTAGCATCGGGGGGCCACGGAAACTGTTTTTT. It specifies CASSIGGPRKLFF.

The chain employs TRBV28 and TRBJ2-3, with a weak D call TRBD1 (5 bases). Trimming took off 3 bases at V and 4 bases at J, with 11 bases between the two ends. CDR1 MDHEN and CDR2 SYDVKM come from the germline V gene. The CDR3 sequence is 14 residues long. For the CDR3, the DNA is TGTGCCAGCAGTTTCGGCAGGGTCTCAGATACGCAGTATTTT. It is translated as CASSFGRVSDTQYF. Looking up the rest from reference TRBV28 and TRBJ2-3 gives the full variable domain: DVKVTQSSRYLVKRTGEKVFLECVQDMDHENMFWYRQDPGLGLRLIYFSYDVKMKEKGDIPEGYSVSREKKERFSLILESASTNQTSMYLCASSFGRVSDTQYFGPGTRLTVL.

This rearrangement joins TRBV10-3 to TRBJ2-3; TRBD1 matches 7 bases. Germline V gives CDR1 ENHRY, CDR2 SYGVKD. The V segment lost 10 bases and the J segment 6 bases; nucleotides outside the gene matches: 7. CDR3 length: 12 amino acids. CDR3 coding DNA: TGTGCCACCCTCCAGGGGGAGGATACGCAGTATTTT. It specifies CATLQGEDTQYF.

This sequence joins TRBV6-1 and TRBJ2-7; 9 bases are shared with TRBD1. The germline gives CDR1 MNHNS, CDR2 SASEGT. V was pared by 6 bases and J by 7 bases, with 13 bases of the junction left unmatched. This CDR3 is 15 amino acids long. In DNA form, the CDR3 reads TGTGCCAGCAGCCATAAGGCACAGGGGGCAGGGGAGCAGTACTTC. Translating gives CASSHKAQGAGEQYF.

V gene TRBV5-4 combines with J gene TRBJ2-5; 11 bases are a match to TRBD2. Trimming took 3 bases from V and 1 from J; bases not matched to a gene: 2. The CDR3 sequence is 15 residues long. Looked up from germline, CDR1 is SGHNT and CDR2 is YYREEE (reference sequence). The CDR3 loop is CASSSSGGPQETQYF. DNA of the CDR3: TGTGCCAGCAGCTCTAGCGGGGGGCCCCAAGAGACCCAGTACTTC.

CDR3 in amino acids: CASSLVGGTGGKETQYF. The CDR3 DNA reads as TGTGCCAGCAGCTTAGTAGGCGGGACAGGGGGTAAAGAGACCCAGTACTTC. V is TRBV11-2 and J is TRBJ2-5; 11 bases are a match to TRBD1. CDR3 length: 17 amino acids. Germline V gene sequence: CDR1 SGHAT, CDR2 FQNNGV. With V trimmed by 1 base and J by 3 bases, 7 bases remained unmatched.

The genes are TRBV28 and TRBJ1-5; D remains ambiguous. CDR1 is MDHEN, CDR2 SYDVKM, per germline. The CDR3 extends over 12 amino acids. The ends were cut back, 6 bases at V and 0 bases at J, with 3 bases in the middle. This chain's CDR3 is CASSHSNQPQHF. The CDR3 DNA follows: TGTGCCAGCAGCCATAGCAATCAGCCCCAGCATTTT.

J is TRBJ1-1 and V is TRBV9; 9 bases are a match to TRBD1. Trimming at V came to 6 bases and at J to 4 bases, leaving 4 bases not matched to a gene. Germline CDR1 reads SGDLS; CDR2 reads YYNGEE. This CDR3 spans 13 amino acids. CDR3 amino acids: CASKGQGSTEAFF. The CDR3 DNA follows: TGTGCCAGCAAGGGACAGGGTAGCACTGAAGCTTTCTTT.

The chain combines TRBV5-1 with TRBJ2-7; tentative D call: TRBD1 (6 bases). CDR3 length equals 13 residues. Germline-derived CDR1 and CDR2 are SGHRS and YFSETQ. Between the trimmed V and J ends, which lost 1 base and 6 bases, there was a span of 11 bases. CDR3 sequence reads: CASSLTGPGEQYF. CDR3 nucleotides: TGCGCCAGCAGCTTGACAGGGCCCGGCGAGCAGTACTTC.